This record concerns one TCR beta chain sequence. Its antigen is currently unknown. Exclusion criteria comprised uncontrolled infection, other autoimmune disease, pregnancy or lactation. The study based diagnoses on clinical symptoms, serum thyroxine and TRAb, thyroid ultrasound and orbital computed tomography. This entry is derived from a study of T cells in Graves' hyperthyroidism and ophthalmopathy. Study-wide results and limits: The majority of expanded thyroid clonotypes above 0.001 also appeared in blood.

Amplified TCR beta CDR3 regions came from RNA transcripts. HTBI primers were the set used in a first-round RT-PCR of the TCR CDR3. One entry per CDR3 protein results from TCRdb running MiXCR on the multiplex PCR reads. The data show approximately 600,000 distinct CDR3 sequences, under 25% seen once. The TCR sequence derives from a man between 25 and 39 years old with Graves' ophthalmopathy. The sample comprised blood.

CDR3 bases: TGTGCCAGCGTGGGGGAAGGCGGGGAGACCCAGTACTTC. This sequence encodes CASVGEGGETQYF. The V call is TRBV5-4, the J call TRBJ2-5, with D perhaps assigned TRBD1 or TRBD2 (5 bases each). The CDR3 length is 13 residues. The V gene lost 7 bases and the J gene lost 5 bases, with 15 bases spanning the gap. Germline CDR1 is SGHNT and CDR2 is YYREEE (reference sequence).